A single T cell receptor (beta chain) is shown here with its context. Its specificity is unknown. RNA transcripts yielded amplified TCR beta CDR3 regions. A first-round RT-PCR of the TCR CDR3 used the HTBI primer set. One entry per CDR3 protein results from TCRdb running MiXCR on the multiplex PCR reads. The table shows about 600,000 distinct CDR3 sequences, with roughly 15% occurring only once. This entry is derived from a study of T cells in Graves' hyperthyroidism and ophthalmopathy. Germline CDR1 and CDR2: LNHDA and SQIVND (reference sequence). V lost 0 bases, J lost 11 bases, and 6 bases stayed unmatched. The length of the CDR3 is 14 residues. Study-wide results and caveats: Patients with ophthalmopathy were separated from those with stable hyperthyroidism by a 13 V-J model.

The study left out patients who had uncontrolled infection, other autoimmune disease, pregnancy or lactation. The chain links TRBV19 to TRBJ2-2, with 7 bases fitting TRBD2. The TCR comes from a woman aged 45 to 65 with Graves' ophthalmopathy. The source material was blood. The CDR3 DNA reads TGTGCCAGTAGTATAGATCTAGGACTAGGAGAGCTGTTTTTT. It codes for CASSIDLGLGELFF. Combining the CDR3 with reference TRBV19 and TRBJ2-2 gives the whole variable domain DGGITQSPKYLFRKEGQNVTLSCEQNLNHDAMYWYRQDPGQGLRLIYYSQIVNDFQKGDIAEGYSVSREKKESFPLTVTSAQKNPTAFYLCASSIDLGLGELFFGEGSRLTVL.